This passage covers 31 T cell receptor beta chains from one sample sequenced in a study of CD8 T cells in Susac syndrome. RNA in amounts of roughly 0.45 to 1 ug was reverse transcribed with random hexamers. One entry per CDR3 protein results from TCRdb running MiXCR on the immunoSEQ multiplex PCR reads. The repertoire consists of some 150,000 distinct CDR3 sequences, with less than 95% occurring once and the leading ten covering about 0.076%. Input material: CD4+ T cells from PBMCs. These receptor sequences come from a human donor in good health.

The chain links TRBV4-1 to TRBJ2-6; D is undetermined. Trimming took off 0 bases at V and 0 bases at J, with 12 bases between the two ends. CDR3 length: 18 amino acids. The germline V gene encodes CDR1 MGHRA and CDR2 YSYEKL. CDR3 protein: CASSQDQRQRSGANVLTF. CDR3 in DNA: TGCGCCAGCAGCCAAGATCAGAGGCAGCGCTCTGGGGCCAACGTCCTGACTTTC.

The rearrangement links TRBV3-1 to TRBJ1-1; 8 bases align to TRBD1. The V gene's germline CDR1 is LGHDT and CDR2 YNNKEL (reference sequence). This CDR3 comprises 15 residues. V trimming: 3 bases; J trimming: 3 bases; junction bases outside the gene matches: 6. The CDR3 DNA reads as TGTGCCAGCAGCCAGGGACAGGATCCCTACACTGAAGCTTTCTTT. It is translated as CASSQGQDPYTEAFF.

This clonotype appeared a single time. V usage is TRBV6-5 and J usage is TRBJ2-7, with 8 bases that match TRBD1. The V segment lost 2 bases and the J segment 3 bases; nucleotides outside the gene matches: 3. CDR3 length equals 14 residues. Germline V gene lookup returns CDR1 MNHEY and CDR2 SVGAGI. CDR3 sequence (DNA): TGTGCCAGCAGTTACAACGGACAGGGCTACGAGCAGTACTTC. This encodes CASSYNGQGYEQYF.

This clonotype was counted a few times. In DNA, the CDR3 is TGCGCCAGCAGCCGGAATAGCGGGGCCGGAGAGACCCAGTACTTC. Its translation: CASSRNSGAGETQYF. V gene TRBV5-1 combines with J gene TRBJ2-5; TRBD2 matches 8 bases. CDR3 length: 15 amino acids. Germline lookup yields CDR1 SGHRS and CDR2 YFSETQ. With V trimmed by 4 bases and J by 4 bases, 9 bases remained unmatched.

The chain couples TRBV2 to TRBJ2-1; 13 bases are a match to TRBD2. Germline V gives CDR1 SNHLY, CDR2 FYNNEI. The CDR3 is 15 amino acids. V lost 5 bases, J lost 5 bases, and 3 bases stayed unmatched. CDR3 coding DNA: TGTGCCAGCAGTTCGGGACTAGCGGGACACAATGAGCAGTTCTTC. This sequence encodes CASSSGLAGHNEQFF. Together with reference TRBV2 and TRBJ2-1, the CDR3 gives the full variable domain: EPEVTQTPSHQVTQMGQEVILRCVPISNHLYFYWYRQILGQKVEFLVSFYNNEISEKSEIFDDQFSVERPDGSNFTLKIRSTKLEDSAMYFCASSSGLAGHNEQFFGPGTRLTVL.

The chain's CDR3 is CASSERGGRGYF. The CDR3 region has the DNA TGTGCCAGCAGTGAGAGAGGCGGCCGGGGTTATTTT. V usage is TRBV2 and J usage is TRBJ2-3; TRBD2 might be the D (5 bases). There are 12 residues in the CDR3. V was shortened by 3 bases and J by 15 bases, with 16 bases between the two germline ends. CDR1 SNHLY and CDR2 FYNNEI come from the germline V gene.

The V call is TRBV5-1, the J call TRBJ2-3; 10 positions match TRBD2. V was clipped by 0 bases and J by 5 bases; unmatched bases: 6. Looked up from germline, CDR1 is SGHRS and CDR2 is YFSETQ. The CDR3 consists of 16 residues. This CDR3 reads CASSLGASGRLDTQYF. The CDR3 nucleotides are TGCGCCAGCAGCTTGGGGGCTAGCGGGAGACTAGATACGCAGTATTTT.

The rearrangement joins TRBV19 to TRBJ2-1; 9 bases fit TRBD2. This CDR3 has 15 residues. V shed 2 bases and J 9 bases; nucleotides not matched to a gene: 8. Germline CDR1 and CDR2: LNHDA and SQIVND (reference sequence). The CDR3 nucleotides read TGTGCCAGTAGTATAATGGGACTAGCTGCCGGTGAGCAGTTCTTC. This sequence encodes CASSIMGLAAGEQFF. Full variable domain (rest looked up from reference TRBV19 and TRBJ2-1): DGGITQSPKYLFRKEGQNVTLSCEQNLNHDAMYWYRQDPGQGLRLIYYSQIVNDFQKGDIAEGYSVSREKKESFPLTVTSAQKNPTAFYLCASSIMGLAAGEQFFGPGTRLTVL.

The gene calls are TRBV5-6 and TRBJ2-1, with 8 bases identical to TRBD1. The length of the CDR3 is 14 residues. With V trimmed by 6 bases and J by 10 bases, 12 bases remained unmatched. CDR1 and CDR2 from the germline V gene are SGHDT and YYEEEE. This CDR3 is CASTETGDAGEQFF. In nucleotides, the CDR3 is TGTGCCAGCACTGAGACAGGGGATGCTGGGGAGCAGTTCTTC. Together with reference TRBV5-6 and TRBJ2-1, the CDR3 gives the full variable domain: DAGVTQSPTHLIKTRGQQVTLRCSPKSGHDTVSWYQQALGQGPQFIFQYYEEEERQRGNFPDRFSGHQFPNYSSELNVNALLLGDSALYLCASTETGDAGEQFFGPGTRLTVL.

V is TRBV28 and J is TRBJ1-5; 8 bases agree with TRBD1. The germline gives CDR1 MDHEN, CDR2 SYDVKM. The CDR3 covers 14 residues. Trimming at V came to 5 bases and at J to 4 bases, leaving 4 bases not matched to a gene. CDR3 bases: TGTGCCAGCAGTAGCTACAGGGGGAATCAGCCCCAGCATTTT. It codes for CASSSYRGNQPQHF.

The CDR3 loop reads CASSKALAGGVPKNIQYF. CDR3 in DNA: TGTGCCAGCAGCAAAGCACTAGCGGGAGGCGTTCCCAAAAACATTCAGTACTTC. This sequence joins TRBV21-1 and TRBJ2-4; TRBD2, as called in the table, went unchecked against the DNA. TRBV21-1 represents a pseudogene. This CDR3 has 18 amino acids.

This clonotype occurred a few times. The chain joins TRBV5-1 to TRBJ2-7; D is possibly TRBD2 (6 bases). This CDR3 is built from 15 residues. The V end lost 1 base, the J end lost 1 base, and 12 bases lay between the germline ends. The germline V gene encodes CDR1 SGHRS and CDR2 YFSETQ. This CDR3 reads CASSLTSGSSYEQYF. The CDR3 DNA sequence: TGCGCCAGCAGCTTGACCAGCGGGTCTTCCTACGAGCAGTACTTC.

V is TRBV27 and J is TRBJ1-5; maybe TRBD1 (6 bases). The CDR3 spans 15 residues. The germline V and J ends were trimmed by 4 bases and 3 bases, with 13 bases remaining between them. Looked up from germline, CDR1 is MNHEY and CDR2 is SMNVEV (reference sequence). The CDR3 DNA reads TGTGCCAGCAGTTCCCTCGGGACAAACAATCAGCCCCAGCATTTT. Translating it yields CASSSLGTNNQPQHF.

The chain joins TRBV3-1 to TRBJ2-4; D is possibly TRBD2 (6 bases). CDR3 length: 14 residues. The germline V gene encodes CDR1 LGHDT and CDR2 YNNKEL (reference sequence). Deletions cut 1 base from V and 8 bases from J, with 12 bases between. CDR3 amino acids: CASSQAGREDIQYF. CDR3 sequence (DNA): TGTGCCAGCAGCCAAGCCGGGAGAGAGGACATTCAGTACTTC.

The CDR3 DNA reads as TGTGCCAGCAGTTTAGCGGGAGGGGGCGAGGGCACAGATACGCAGTATTTT. It specifies CASSLAGGGEGTDTQYF. The J gene is TRBJ2-3, the V gene TRBV27; 9 nucleotides align to TRBD2. The V gene end was trimmed by 2 bases and the J gene end by 1 base; junction bases not matched to a gene: 7. CDR1 MNHEY and CDR2 SMNVEV come from the germline V gene (reference sequence). The CDR3 is 17 residues long.

The chain is built from TRBV12-3 or TRBV12-4 and TRBJ2-3, with TRBD2 matching over 13 bases. V gave up 8 bases and J gave up 4 bases; unmatched junction bases: 0. This CDR3 spans 13 amino acids. CDR3 protein: CASGLAGADTQYF. The CDR3 DNA follows: TGTGCCAGCGGACTAGCGGGAGCAGATACGCAGTATTTT.

The chain recombines TRBV7-2 with TRBJ2-7; 9 bases match TRBD1. The CDR3 contains 15 residues. The V gene's germline CDR1 is SGHTA and CDR2 FQGNSA. Losses at the gene ends were 6 bases for V and 6 bases for J; bases not matched to a gene: 12. CDR3 loop: CASSTEGQGSTEQYF. Written as DNA, the CDR3 is TGTGCCAGCAGTACAGAGGGACAGGGTAGTACCGAGCAGTACTTC. Together with reference TRBV7-2 and TRBJ2-7, the CDR3 gives the full variable domain: GAGVSQSPSNKVTEKGKDVELRCDPISGHTALYWYRQSLGQGLEFLIYFQGNSAPDKSGLPSDRFSAERTGGSVSTLTIQRTQQEDSAVYLCASSTEGQGSTEQYFGPGTRLTVT.

This chain uses TRBV5-1 with TRBJ2-1, with 7 bases that match TRBD1. Germline CDR1 is SGHRS and CDR2 is YFSETQ. The ends lost 4 bases at V and 4 bases at J; junction bases unmatched: 5. The CDR3 has 14 residues. CDR3 in amino acids: CASSRDRIYNEQFF. CDR3 DNA: TGCGCCAGCAGCCGGGACAGAATTTACAATGAGCAGTTCTTC.

The chain has TRBV5-1 and TRBJ2-3; D might be TRBD2 (6 bases). This CDR3 has 14 amino acids. Trimming removed 2 bases from V and 2 bases from J, with 9 bases in between. The germline V gene encodes CDR1 SGHRS and CDR2 YFSETQ. The CDR3 loop reads CASSFRRATDTQYF. The CDR3 nucleotides are TGCGCCAGCAGCTTCCGGAGGGCCACAGATACGCAGTATTTT.

This chain links TRBV20-1 with TRBJ2-2; possibly TRBD2 for D (6 bases). CDR1 and CDR2 (germline): DFQATT, SNEGSKA (reference sequence). The CDR3 is made up of 14 amino acids. Trimming pared 4 bases from V and 4 bases from J, leaving 13 bases between. The CDR3 loop reads CSATRRGVTGELFF. The CDR3 DNA follows: TGCAGTGCTACTCGGCGGGGCGTCACCGGGGAGCTGTTTTTT.

The V call is TRBV6-6, the J call TRBJ2-1, with 11 bases identical to TRBD2. Germline loops: CDR1 MNHNY, CDR2 SVGAGI (reference sequence). V shed 8 bases and J 5 bases; nucleotides not matched to a gene: 8. The CDR3 is 15 amino acids. The CDR3 DNA reads as TGTGCCAGCCGGGGACTAGCGGAGACCCACAATGAGCAGTTCTTC. Translated: CASRGLAETHNEQFF.

J is TRBJ2-5 and V is TRBV3-1; a possible D gene is TRBD1 (6 bases). The CDR3 is 15 residues long. V was shortened by 4 bases and J by 0 bases, with 12 bases between the two germline ends. The V gene's germline CDR1 is LGHDT and CDR2 YNNKEL (reference sequence). The CDR3: CASSLPGHDQETQYF. In DNA, the CDR3 is TGTGCCAGCAGCCTCCCGGGACACGACCAAGAGACCCAGTACTTC.

The chain has TRBV29-1 and TRBJ1-1; D gene uncertain. Germline values: CDR1 SQVTM, CDR2 ANQGSEA. Trimming cost V 7 bases and J 0 bases, with 3 bases left between them. This CDR3 comprises 10 residues. The CDR3: CSAVNTEAFF. CDR3 DNA sequence: TGCAGCGCAGTGAACACTGAAGCTTTCTTT. The entire variable domain, with the rest obtained from reference TRBV29-1 and TRBJ1-1, is as follows: SAVISQKPSRDICQRGTSLTIQCQVDSQVTMMFWYRQQPGQSLTLIATANQGSEATYESGFVIDKFPISRPNLTFSTLTVSNMSPEDSSIYLCSAVNTEAFFGQGTRLTVV.

J is TRBJ2-3 and V is TRBV20-1, with 10 bases matching TRBD2. Germline V CDR1 and CDR2: DFQATT, SNEGSKA (reference sequence). J gave up 3 bases and V 3 bases, and 6 bases lay outside the gene matches. The CDR3 runs to 15 residues. The CDR3 DNA is TGCAGTGCTAGTAGGACTAGCGGTAGTACAGATACGCAGTATTTT. The encoded protein is CSASRTSGSTDTQYF.

This chain connects TRBV12-3 or TRBV12-4 to TRBJ1-5; weak D call: TRBD1 (5 bases). V lost 1 base and J lost 7, with 14 bases in between. The CDR3 sequence is 15 residues long. The CDR3 here is CASSLEDLRGQPQHF. DNA for the CDR3: TGTGCCAGCAGTTTAGAGGACCTGAGGGGCCAGCCCCAGCATTTT.

The chain has TRBV19 and TRBJ2-7; 9 nucleotides align to TRBD1. Unmatched junction bases numbered 4, after V lost 8 bases and J lost 2 bases. This CDR3 comprises 13 residues. Germline loops: CDR1 LNHDA, CDR2 SQIVND (reference sequence). The CDR3 bases are TGTGCCAGTGGGACAGGGACCGCCTACGAGCAGTACTTC. Its translation is CASGTGTAYEQYF.

This sequence joins TRBV5-1 and TRBJ2-5; 8 bases match TRBD2. Germline assignment: CDR1 SGHRS and CDR2 YFSETQ. The CDR3 spans 16 residues. V was clipped by 0 bases and J by 1 base; unmatched bases: 5. DNA of the CDR3: TGCGCCAGCAGCTTGGGGCTAGCGGGCGGCCAAGAGACCCAGTACTTC. Translated, it gives CASSLGLAGGQETQYF.

The gene calls are TRBV7-3 and TRBJ2-1, with D maybe TRBD2 (5 bases). V lost 5 bases, J lost 4 bases, and 15 bases lay in between. The CDR3 length is 15 residues. Germline V gene data show CDR1 as SGHTA and CDR2 as FQGTGA. The CDR3 sequence is CASSRGSAAYNEQFF. CDR3 sequence (DNA): TGTGCCAGCAGCCGGGGTAGCGCCGCGTACAATGAGCAGTTCTTC.

The DNA of the CDR3 is TGTGCCAGCTCCACAGTCTACGAGCAGTACTTC. The encoded protein is CASSTVYEQYF. This rearrangement joins TRBV6-5 to TRBJ2-7, with D uncertain. There are 11 residues in the CDR3. V lost 8 bases to trimming and J lost 3 bases, with 8 bases between them. Looked up from germline, CDR1 is MNHEY and CDR2 is SVGAGI.

The gene calls are TRBV12-3 or TRBV12-4 and TRBJ2-3; 10 nucleotides line up with TRBD2. Trimming took 6 bases from V and 4 from J; bases not matched to a gene: 7. This CDR3 has 15 residues. The CDR3 DNA reads as TGTGCCAGCAGCCCTAGCGGGAGAGGGGCAGATACGCAGTATTTT. Its translation: CASSPSGRGADTQYF.

This sequence joins TRBV5-6 and TRBJ1-1, with D hard to call. V was clipped by 1 base and J by 0 bases, with 7 bases between them. The germline CDR1 and CDR2 sequences are SGHDT and YYEEEE. The CDR3 is 14 residues long. In DNA, the CDR3 is TGTGCCAGCAGCTTGCAGGTAATGAACACTGAAGCTTTCTTT. Translated: CASSLQVMNTEAFF. Based on the CDR3 plus reference TRBV5-6 and TRBJ1-1, the full variable domain is DAGVTQSPTHLIKTRGQQVTLRCSPKSGHDTVSWYQQALGQGPQFIFQYYEEEERQRGNFPDRFSGHQFPNYSSELNVNALLLGDSALYLCASSLQVMNTEAFFGQGTRLTVV.